This TCR beta chain appears in the sequencing data of a study of technical replicates of blood from several donors. Using immunoSEQ multiplex PCR, the repertoire was profiled, and TCRdb retains in-frame clones only, with some absent. This repertoire shows around 80,000 clones, 95% to 98% found once; its top ten account for approximately 0.21%. V was pared by 6 bases and J by 1 base, with 14 bases between. Germline CDR1 is SGHNT and CDR2 is YENEEA. CDR3 length: 15 amino acids. Material for sequencing was T cells isolated from PBMCs. The receptor's source is a human donor in good health. The genes are TRBV11-3 and TRBJ2-3; TRBD2 might be the D (6 bases). CDR3 sequence reads: CASRIGLSGTDTQYF. In nucleotides, the CDR3 is TGTGCCAGCAGGATTGGACTATCGGGCACAGATACGCAGTATTTT.